Sequencing of this TCR beta chain was carried out in a study of OX40 agonist ivuxolimab in advanced cancers. At the level of the study: It was permissible to have had prior anti-PD-1, anti-PD-L1 or anti-CTLA-4 therapy, and around 40% had some. Study-wide results and limits: Among T cells, CD8+ cells averaged more expanded clones than CD4+ cells.

With respect to this clone: The antigen is unknown.

Assay: immunoSEQ multiplex PCR; the TCRdb copy retains only in-frame clones and omits some. Here the sample spans about 66,000 clones, approximately 84% being singletons. Looked up from germline, CDR1 is SGHVS and CDR2 is FQNEAQ. V lost 5 bases to trimming and J lost 0 bases, with 16 bases between them. The CDR3 totals 16 residues. Patients had blood sampled at baseline and again on cycle 4 day 1 and cycle 7 day 1. Here the sequenced sample was CD4+ or CD8+ T cells sorted from blood, taken in a trial of the OX40 agonist ivuxolimab. This receptor was taken from an adult with an advanced solid tumor such as melanoma, head and neck, liver or kidney cancer. This chain links TRBV7-8 with TRBJ1-1; no clear D gene. The CDR3 reads CASSMAVLNMNTEAFF. The CDR3 nucleotides read TGTGCCAGCAGCATGGCAGTCCTAAACATGAACACTGAAGCTTTCTTT.